This T cell receptor beta chain is drawn from a study of CD8 T cells in Susac syndrome. Study as a whole: Among the Susac syndrome patients sequenced, over 5 had active disease and eight or nine were in remission. Study outcomes and limitations: Individuals included in the TCR sequencing and HLA analysis were acknowledged by the study to be relatively few in number.

The CDR3 is 18 amino acids. V was pared by 0 bases and J by 3 bases, with 12 bases of the junction left unmatched. Germline V gene lookup returns CDR1 MNHEY and CDR2 SVGAGI. It was with random hexamers that roughly 0.45 to 1 ug RNA was reverse transcribed. The TCR beta CDR3 was amplified by immunoSEQ multiplex PCR across 54 Vbeta, 13 Jbeta. TCRdb fed the immunoSEQ multiplex PCR reads into MiXCR, producing one record per CDR3 protein. The table has some 240,000 distinct CDR3 sequences, almost 97% seen once. A single count supports this clonotype. The antigen remains unidentified. Negative isolation yielded CD8+ and CD4+ T cells; FACS enriched TEMRA cells.

This sequence joins TRBV6-5 and TRBJ2-7; 9 nucleotides line up with TRBD2. The sequence came from a human donor with Susac syndrome. Sequencing was done on a sample of CD4+ T cells from PBMCs. This CDR3 is CASSYSAGGLHPNYEQYF. CDR3 DNA sequence: TGTGCCAGCAGTTACTCGGCGGGAGGGCTCCATCCCAACTACGAGCAGTACTTC.